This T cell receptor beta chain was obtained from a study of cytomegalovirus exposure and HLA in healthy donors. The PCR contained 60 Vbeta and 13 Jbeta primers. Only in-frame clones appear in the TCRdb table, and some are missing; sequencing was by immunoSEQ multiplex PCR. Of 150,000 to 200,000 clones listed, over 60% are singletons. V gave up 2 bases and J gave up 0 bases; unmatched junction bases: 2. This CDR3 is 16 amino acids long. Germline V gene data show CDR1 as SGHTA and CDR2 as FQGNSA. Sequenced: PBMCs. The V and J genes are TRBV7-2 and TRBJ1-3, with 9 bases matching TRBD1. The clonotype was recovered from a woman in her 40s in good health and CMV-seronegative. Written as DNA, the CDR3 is TGTGCCAGCAGCTTAAAGACAGGGGGCTCTGGAAACACCATATATTTT. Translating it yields CASSLKTGGSGNTIYF.